This TCR beta chain was retrieved from a study of memory CD4+ T cells and cytomegalovirus serostatus. The study's findings and limits: Of more than 150 reported CMV TCRbeta sequences, some 70 were found in memory CD4+ repertoires.

Original processing methods: After removing out-of-frame reads, approximately 2.2 million distinct TCRbeta sequences remained. TCRdb keeps only in-frame clones here, not all; method: immunoSEQ multiplex PCR. From that table come the V and J calls and clone size; the DNA was used to work out D and trimming. The sample consists of roughly 60,000 clones, roughly three quarters of them appearing once. V shed 4 bases and J shed 3 bases, with 12 bases lying between them. CDR3 length equals 13 residues. From germline, CDR1 is SQVTM and CDR2 ANQGSEA. Comment on this clone: Its antigen is as yet unknown.

Single viable CD3+CD4+CD8-CD45RO+ cells were sorted as the memory CD4+ T cells. The sequence was obtained from an adult in good health and CMV-seronegative. This sequence joins TRBV29-1 and TRBJ1-1, with D unclear. The specimen sequenced was memory CD4+ T cells from blood. The CDR3 is CSVVKDTYTEAFF. CDR3 sequence (DNA): TGCAGCGTTGTGAAGGATACGTACACTGAAGCTTTCTTT. The full variable domain, completed using reference TRBV29-1 and TRBJ1-1, is SAVISQKPSRDICQRGTSLTIQCQVDSQVTMMFWYRQQPGQSLTLIATANQGSEATYESGFVIDKFPISRPNLTFSTLTVSNMSPEDSSIYLCSVVKDTYTEAFFGQGTRLTVV.